This T cell receptor beta chain was sequenced during a study of T-cell memory formation after mild COVID-19. V lost 0 bases to trimming and J lost 4 bases, with 12 bases between them. Germline V gene lookup returns CDR1 KGHSH and CDR2 LQKENI. The CDR3 is made up of 15 amino acids. This clonotype was seen a few times. TCRdb reprocessed the 5' RACE reads via MiXCR and lists one record per CDR3 protein. Among about 250,000 distinct CDR3 sequences, 15% were seen once, and the ten largest hold 2.1%. Sequencing was done on a sample of PBMCs or a T cell subset sorted from them (not recorded which). This TCR came from an adult woman who had mild COVID-19 (a few samples of this study predate the infection). Cell type and time point are not known. J is TRBJ1-1 and V is TRBV18; D is unresolved. The CDR3 DNA follows: TGTGCCAGCTCACCACCGACCAGAGGCGGCACTGAAGCTTTCTTT. Encoded protein: CASSPPTRGGTEAFF.